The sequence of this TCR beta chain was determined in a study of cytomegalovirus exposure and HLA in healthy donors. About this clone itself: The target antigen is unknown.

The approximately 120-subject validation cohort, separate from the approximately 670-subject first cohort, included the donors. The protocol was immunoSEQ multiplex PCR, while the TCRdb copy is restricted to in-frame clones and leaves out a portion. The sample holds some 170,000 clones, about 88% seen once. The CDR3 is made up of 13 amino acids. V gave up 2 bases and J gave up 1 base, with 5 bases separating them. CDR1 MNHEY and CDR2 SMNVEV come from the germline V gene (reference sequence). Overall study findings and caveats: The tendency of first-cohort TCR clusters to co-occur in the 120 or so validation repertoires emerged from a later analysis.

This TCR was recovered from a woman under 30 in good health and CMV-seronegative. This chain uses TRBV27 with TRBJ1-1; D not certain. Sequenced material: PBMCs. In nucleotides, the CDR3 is TGTGCCAGCAGTTTAAGAGAGAACACTGAAGCTTTCTTT. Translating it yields CASSLRENTEAFF.